This T cell receptor (beta chain) was sequenced in a study of shared clonotypes between healthy human individuals. Concerning this clone: This sample also contains other DNA sequences that code for the same CDR3.

Data came from immunoSEQ multiplex PCR; TCRdb stores just in-frame clones and leaves some out. The profile covers roughly 2.6 million clones, with over 85% appearing a single time and 0.13% to 0.15% taken by the ten largest. The germline CDR1 and CDR2 sequences are SGHTA and FQGNSA. V was trimmed by 6 bases and J by 1 base, leaving 9 bases between them. The CDR3 covers 14 residues. This TCR was sampled from a man between 18 and 35 years old in good health. V is TRBV7-2 and J is TRBJ2-2; D gene ambiguous. The sample comprised naive CD4+ T cells sorted from blood. Stated subset: CD45RA+ positively selected. The CDR3 protein is CASSPRLNTGELFF. Written as DNA, the CDR3 is TGTGCCAGCAGTCCTAGATTGAACACCGGGGAGCTGTTTTTT.